The clone carrying this TCR beta chain was seen a few times. The sample comes from a study of OX40 agonist ivuxolimab in advanced cancers. The data were produced by immunoSEQ multiplex PCR, yet TCRdb's version contains in-frame clones alone and is incomplete. The repertoire includes fewer than 80,000 clones, roughly nine tenths of them detected once, and about 5% sits in the top ten. The input for sequencing was CD4+ or CD8+ T cells sorted from blood, taken in a trial of the OX40 agonist ivuxolimab. This clonotype was sampled from an adult with an advanced solid tumor such as melanoma, head and neck, liver or kidney cancer.

CDR3 in amino acids: CAWSVTRGNQPQHF. The CDR3 nucleotides read TGTGCCTGGAGTGTAACCCGGGGGAATCAGCCCCAGCATTTT. The chain is built from TRBV30 and TRBJ1-5; tentatively, D is TRBD1 (5 bases). The length of the CDR3 is 14 residues. Germline-derived CDR1 and CDR2 are GTSNPN and SVGIG (reference sequence). V shed 0 bases and J shed 4 bases, with 10 bases lying between them.